This T cell receptor beta chain is drawn from a study of T cells expressing NK-cell markers (TCRdb year 2020). Concerning the study at large: In sorted CD3+CD56+NKG2C+, CD3+CD56+NKG2C- and CD3+CD56-NKG2C+ T-cell subsets from 7 to 9 donors, TCR beta-chain repertoires were profiled. Seven of the eight sequenced donors were HCMV-seropositive and one was HCMV-seronegative. The eight sequenced donors were randomly selected healthy volunteers, three men and five women. Sequencing of the libraries produced 2 x 150 bp reads on Illumina HiSeq 2000/2500, MiSeq or NextSeq. General conclusions and limits of the study: Whether the expanded NKG2C-expressing T cell clones were specific for HCMV antigens was left unclear. For six donors, the dominant CD3+CD56+NKG2C+ clonotypes were among the top 10 CD8+ clonotypes and accounted for about 1.0-7.5% of CD8+ T cells. Those dominant clonotypes were again the most abundant among CD3+CD56-NKG2C+ cells in a handful of donors, at 28.3-60.1%.

HCMV serostatus was determined by detecting HCMV-specific IgG in serum with a commercial ELISA kit. Ficoll density gradient centrifugation was used to isolate peripheral blood mononuclear cells from blood. The instrument was an Illumina HiSeq 2000. TCR beta cDNA libraries were prepared using 5'RACE template switching, which introduced a universal primer site and unique molecular identifiers. cDNA synthesis was primed from the TCR beta constant segment, followed by two successive PCR amplification steps. The study's processing was this. MIGEC was used to demultiplex reads and group reads by UMI, and MiTCR was used to assemble and quantify clonotypes. To remove erroneous sequences, TCR cDNA sequences were retained only when supported by two or more reads. The tcR package was used for downstream repertoire analysis, and clonotypes were matched across fractions by CDR3 nucleotide sequence plus V segment. VDJmatch was used to annotate antigen specificity against VDJdb, with one amino acid substitution in CDR3 permitted. After the reads were reprocessed by TCRdb, one entry was made per CDR3 protein sequence, with no DNA. TCRdb, not the original authors, processed these V and J calls. The table kept for this sample lists 300,000 to 500,000 distinct CDR3 sequences. The ten largest clones capture about 11% of the sample.

To note about this clonotype: What this receptor recognizes is not known.

The CDR3 runs 13 residues from the cysteine to the phenylalanine. Only the protein sequence is given. As encoded in the germline V gene (reference sequence), CDR1 is LGHDT while CDR2 is YNNKEL. Sequences were obtained from blood T cells: a sorted CD56 or NKG2C T cell subset, CD4+ or CD8+ T cells, or bulk PBMC T cells (not recorded which). This receptor was identified in a woman in her fifties or sixties in good health. Donor details come from another sample of the same person, matched by shared clones. Recombination joined TRBV3-1 with TRBJ2-1; TCRdb calls TRBD1, which cannot be checked without DNA. The CDR3 protein sequence reads: CASSLQGQGVQFF.